The 30 T cell receptor beta chains given below trace back to one sample, sequenced in a study of T-cell memory formation after mild COVID-19. TCRdb re-called the 5' RACE reads through MiXCR, storing one row per CDR3 protein. This table has roughly 150,000 distinct CDR3 sequences, roughly 15% appearing once. Sequences were obtained from PBMCs or a T cell subset sorted from them (not recorded which). The receptors come from an adult woman who had mild COVID-19 (a few samples of this study predate the infection). Cell type and time point are not known.

This clonotype was detected a few times. The chain links TRBV3-2 to TRBJ1-3; the table calls TRBD1, which could not be checked here. TRBV3-2 is a pseudogene locus. CDR3 size: 18 residues. This CDR3 is CASSQDTWTGLGGNTIYF. CDR3 nucleotides: TGTGCCAGCAGCCAAGATACGTGGACAGGTTTGGGCGGAAACACCATATATTTT.

This clonotype was picked up many times. The rearrangement joins TRBV5-1 to TRBJ2-1; 7 bases agree with TRBD1. The germline gives CDR1 SGHRS, CDR2 YFSETQ. With V trimmed by 1 base and J by 9 bases, 10 bases remained unmatched. The CDR3 spans 15 residues. The CDR3 region has the DNA TGCGCCAGCAGCTTGAGGGACAGAAGAAACGCTGAGCAGTTCTTC. Its translation is CASSLRDRRNAEQFF.

This clonotype has just a few counts. The chain employs TRBV20-1 and TRBJ1-5; TRBD1 is a possible D gene (5 bases). The CDR3 consists of 14 residues. CDR1 and CDR2 (germline): DFQATT, SNEGSKA (reference sequence). The V end lost 3 bases, the J end lost 1 base, and 10 bases lay between the germline ends. The CDR3 here is CSARGQRSNQPQHF. In DNA form, the CDR3 reads TGCAGTGCTAGGGGGCAGAGGAGCAATCAGCCCCAGCATTTT.

This clonotype showed up just a few times. This chain joins TRBV27 and TRBJ2-3; 8 bases fit TRBD1. This CDR3 has 18 residues. Germline loops: CDR1 MNHEY, CDR2 SMNVEV (reference sequence). V lost 3 bases to trimming and J lost 0 bases; unmatched junction nucleotides: 11. The CDR3 coding sequence is TGTGCCAGCAGTTTTAAGAGCGCCTACAGGGGGAGCACAGATACGCAGTATTTT. Its translation is CASSFKSAYRGSTDTQYF.

There are many counts of this clonotype. The chain couples TRBV11-2 to TRBJ2-1; TRBD2 aligns across 8 bases. V trimming: 1 base; J trimming: 3 bases; junction bases outside the gene matches: 2. The CDR3 runs 15 residues. Germline V lookup: CDR1 SGHAT, CDR2 FQNNGV. The CDR3, as DNA: TGTGCCAGCAGCTTAGGCGGGGGGATCTACAATGAGCAGTTCTTC. Residues: CASSLGGGIYNEQFF.

This clonotype was counted many times. The CDR3 protein is CASSYLPEGPTEAFF. CDR3 bases: TGTGCCAGCAGTTACCTTCCCGAAGGGCCCACTGAAGCTTTCTTT. V gene TRBV6-2 or TRBV6-3 combines with J gene TRBJ1-1; D is undetermined. This CDR3 region has 15 residues. Trimming pared 2 bases from V and 4 bases from J, leaving 14 bases between. Per the germline V gene, CDR1 is MNHEY and CDR2 is SVGEGT.

In its sample, this clonotype was seen many times. The chain employs TRBV7-8 and TRBJ2-1; D may be TRBD2 (6 bases). The CDR3 sequence is 14 residues long. The germline CDR1 and CDR2 sequences are SGHVS and FQNEAQ. Trimming shortened V by 8 bases and J by 0 bases, and 11 bases separated the two germline ends. This CDR3 reads CASGEDSSYNEQFF. CDR3 nucleotides: TGTGCCAGCGGGGAGGATAGCTCCTACAATGAGCAGTTCTTC. The entire variable domain, with the rest obtained from reference TRBV7-8 and TRBJ2-1, is as follows: GAGVSQSPRYKVAKRGQDVALRCDPISGHVSLFWYQQALGQGPEFLTYFQNEAQLDKSGLPSDRFFAERPEGSVSTLKIQRTQQEDSAVYLCASGEDSSYNEQFFGPGTRLTVL.

This chain links TRBV9 with TRBJ2-2; D tentatively reads TRBD1 or TRBD2 (5 bases each). V gave up 0 bases and J gave up 1 base, with 7 bases separating them. The length of the CDR3 is 15 residues. Germline V gives CDR1 SGDLS, CDR2 YYNGEE. CDR3 in amino acids: CASSVGGVNTGELFF. The CDR3 DNA reads as TGTGCCAGCAGCGTAGGAGGGGTGAACACCGGGGAGCTGTTTTTT.

This clonotype turned up a few times. V usage is TRBV9 and J usage is TRBJ2-1; 9 bases are a match to TRBD2. Trimming removed 4 bases from V and 8 bases from J; junction bases left unmatched: 13. In germline, CDR1 is SGDLS, CDR2 YYNGEE. This CDR3 spans 16 amino acids. The CDR3 here is CASSPARAGGLDEQFF. DNA of the CDR3: TGTGCCAGCAGCCCCGCCCGGGCGGGGGGGCTAGATGAGCAGTTCTTC. The full variable domain, in which reference TRBV9 and TRBJ2-1 provide the parts outside the CDR3, is DSGVTQTPKHLITATGQRVTLRCSPRSGDLSVYWYQQSLDQGLQFLIQYYNGEERAKGNILERFSAQQFPDLHSELNLSSLELGDSALYFCASSPARAGGLDEQFFGPGTRLTVL.

V is TRBV25-1 and J is TRBJ2-7, with D possibly matching TRBD1 (6 bases). Per germline, CDR1 MGHDK and CDR2 SYGVNS. The CDR3 spans 14 residues. V lost 1 base to trimming and J lost 7 bases, with 14 bases between them. CDR3 coding DNA: TGTGCCAGCAGTGAATCAGGACAGATCGGAGAGCAGTACTTC. Translating gives CASSESGQIGEQYF.

This clonotype turned up a few times. This chain connects TRBV12-3 or TRBV12-4 to TRBJ1-2; D unclear. The CDR3 sequence is 12 residues long. Trimming took off 7 bases at V and 7 bases at J, with 13 bases between the two ends. The CDR3 region has the DNA TGTGCCAGCACCATAGGACCCCTTGGCTACACCTTC. This encodes CASTIGPLGYTF.

This clonotype was seen more than once but under ten times. This chain uses TRBV18 with TRBJ2-7, with TRBD2 as a possible D gene (5 bases). The CDR3 runs 12 residues. From germline, CDR1 is KGHSH and CDR2 LQKENI. V dropped 3 bases and J dropped 3 bases, with 6 bases sitting between them. The CDR3 DNA reads TGTGCCAGCTCACCGGCGGGCTACGAGCAGTACTTC. Translated: CASSPAGYEQYF.

This clonotype was picked up a small number of times. V usage is TRBV12-3 or TRBV12-4 and J usage is TRBJ2-1, with D possibly being TRBD2 (6 bases). V was clipped by 2 bases and J by 5 bases, with 16 bases between them. The CDR3 is 16 amino acids. In nucleotides, the CDR3 is TGTGCCAGCAGTTTACGGGGGAAGGTCGTTCACAATGAGCAGTTCTTC. Its translation: CASSLRGKVVHNEQFF.

The gene calls are TRBV27 and TRBJ1-1; D may be TRBD1 (5 bases). V lost 7 bases to trimming and J lost 3 bases, with 27 bases between them. The CDR3 length is 18 residues. CDR1 is MNHEY and CDR2 is SMNVEV in the germline V gene (reference sequence). The CDR3 region has the DNA TGTGCCAGCAAAAGACCCACCGGGGGTACGACTTGGGACACTGAAGCTTTCTTT. Its protein product is CASKRPTGGTTWDTEAFF.

J is TRBJ1-2 and V is TRBV7-9; D gene ambiguous. Trimming cost V 5 bases and J 8 bases, with 24 bases left between them. This CDR3 has 16 residues. Germline lookup yields CDR1 SEHNR and CDR2 FQNEAQ (reference sequence). In DNA, the CDR3 is TGTGCCAGCAGCCCGATTCCCCGGGGTCCTCCGGAAGGCTACACCTTC. Its translation is CASSPIPRGPPEGYTF. Combining the CDR3 with reference TRBV7-9 and TRBJ1-2 gives the whole variable domain DTGVSQNPRHKITKRGQNVTFRCDPISEHNRLYWYRQTLGQGPEFLTYFQNEAQLEKSRLLSDRFSAERPKGSFSTLEIQRTEQGDSAMYLCASSPIPRGPPEGYTFGSGTRLTVV.

This clonotype was found a few times. CDR3 coding DNA: TGTGCCAGCAGCCAAGAGACTAGCGGGACCCAGCAGTTCTTC. Its protein is CASSQETSGTQQFF. The rearrangement uses TRBV14 and TRBJ2-1; 11 bases map to TRBD2. CDR1 is SGHDN and CDR2 is FVKESK in the germline V gene. The CDR3 is 14 residues long. J gave up 11 bases and V 0 bases, and 3 bases lay outside the gene matches. The variable domain in full, completed from reference TRBV14 and TRBJ2-1, reads EAGVTQFPSHSVIEKGQTVTLRCDPISGHDNLYWYRRVMGKEIKFLLHFVKESKQDESGMPNNRFLAERTGGTYSTLKVQPAELEDSGVYFCASSQETSGTQQFFGPGTRLTVL.

The chain joins TRBV12-3 or TRBV12-4 to TRBJ1-5; D is unclear. The CDR3 consists of 13 residues. Trimming shortened V by 3 bases and J by 9 bases, and 12 bases separated the two germline ends. In nucleotides, the CDR3 is TGTGCCAGCAGTTTCAGCAGTCTGGGGCCCCAGCATTTT. This sequence encodes CASSFSSLGPQHF.

The chain employs TRBV6-5 and TRBJ2-2; the D is unclear. Germline loops: CDR1 MNHEY, CDR2 SVGAGI. The CDR3 runs to 14 residues. Trimming removed 6 bases from V and 5 bases from J, with 13 bases in between. The CDR3 region is CASSPPRRTGELFF. As DNA, the CDR3 is TGTGCCAGCAGCCCCCCTCGTAGGACCGGGGAGCTGTTTTTT.

The CDR3 nucleotides are TGTGCCAGCAGCTTAGCCTGGGACAGGGAGAAAGAGACCCAGTACTTC. This encodes CASSLAWDREKETQYF. The V gene is TRBV7-9, the J gene TRBJ2-5; 9 positions match TRBD1. CDR3 length: 16 amino acids. V shed 0 bases and J 3 bases; nucleotides not matched to a gene: 5. Per germline, CDR1 SEHNR and CDR2 FQNEAQ (reference sequence).

This clonotype has more than one count but fewer than ten. This sequence joins TRBV7-9 and TRBJ2-7; a weak D match, TRBD1 (6 bases). Trimming cost V 1 base and J 2 bases, with 9 bases left between them. CDR1 SEHNR and CDR2 FQNEAQ come from the germline V gene (reference sequence). This CDR3 has 14 amino acids. Here the CDR3 DNA reads TGTGCCAGCAGCTTAGTAGGGGGAACCTACGAGCAGTACTTC. Amino acids: CASSLVGGTYEQYF. Based on the CDR3 plus reference TRBV7-9 and TRBJ2-7, the full variable domain is DTGVSQNPRHKITKRGQNVTFRCDPISEHNRLYWYRQTLGQGPEFLTYFQNEAQLEKSRLLSDRFSAERPKGSFSTLEIQRTEQGDSAMYLCASSLVGGTYEQYFGPGTRLTVT.

This clonotype has more than one count but fewer than ten. The V gene is TRBV7-9, the J gene TRBJ2-4; no clear D gene. Germline V gene sequence: CDR1 SEHNR, CDR2 FQNEAQ (reference sequence). V lost 8 bases, J lost 1 base, and 9 bases lay in between. The CDR3 has 13 amino acids. Written as DNA, the CDR3 is TGTGCCAGCCACGATGAGGCCAAAAACATTCAGTACTTC. Its translation: CASHDEAKNIQYF.

CDR3 sequence: CASSRTEQETQYF. For the CDR3, the DNA is TGTGCCAGCAGTCGGACAGAACAAGAGACCCAGTACTTC. J is TRBJ2-5 and V is TRBV6-4, with a weak D call TRBD1 (6 bases). This CDR3 comprises 13 residues. Trimming took 5 bases from V and 2 from J, leaving 9 bases between them. Germline CDR1 and CDR2: MRHNA and SNTAGT.

V usage is TRBV20-1 and J usage is TRBJ1-6, with D possibly being TRBD1 (6 bases). The germline gives CDR1 DFQATT, CDR2 SNEGSKA (reference sequence). The CDR3 extends over 16 amino acids. Trimming took off 0 bases at V and 4 bases at J, with 13 bases between the two ends. The CDR3 bases are TGCAGTGCTAGAGAGGACAGCCGACTTTATAATTCACCCCTCCACTTT. Translated, it gives CSAREDSRLYNSPLHF.

This chain links TRBV9 with TRBJ2-7, with D possibly TRBD2 on 5 matching bases. Germline CDR1 and CDR2: SGDLS and YYNGEE. V lost 4 bases and J lost 1, with 15 bases in between. The length of the CDR3 is 15 residues. The CDR3, as DNA: TGTGCCAGCAGCCCCTCCCCCGGCGGGTCCTACGAGCAGTACTTC. Encoded protein: CASSPSPGGSYEQYF.

This clonotype was seen ten or more times. J is TRBJ2-7 and V is TRBV4-1, with TRBD1 matching 11 bases. Germline V gene lookup returns CDR1 MGHRA and CDR2 YSYEKL. After removal of 5 bases from V and 4 bases from J, the junction contained 4 bases not matched to a gene. The CDR3 sequence is 14 residues long. The CDR3 spells CASSAGQGAYEQYF. The CDR3 DNA is TGCGCCAGCAGCGCCGGACAGGGGGCATACGAGCAGTACTTC.

J is TRBJ2-2 and V is TRBV12-3 or TRBV12-4; tentatively, D is TRBD1 or TRBD2 (6 bases each). Trimming pared 5 bases from V and 5 bases from J, leaving 24 bases between. The CDR3 spans 18 residues. In nucleotides, the CDR3 is TGTGCCAGCAGTCTGAAGGCGAGGGACAAGGGGAGGACCGGGGAGCTGTTTTTT. It encodes CASSLKARDKGRTGELFF.

There are many counts of this clonotype. This chain joins TRBV28 and TRBJ2-7; D is uncertain. CDR3 size: 16 residues. Trimming left V 5 bases short and J 7 bases short, with 24 bases between. CDR1 and CDR2 (germline): MDHEN, SYDVKM. The CDR3 reads CASSHPLEGLLREQYF. In nucleotides, the CDR3 is TGTGCCAGCAGTCACCCCCTCGAAGGGCTCCTGAGGGAGCAGTACTTC.

This clonotype was seen more than once but under ten times. V is TRBV4-3 and J is TRBJ2-3; TRBD2 might be the D (6 bases). Germline CDR1 and CDR2: LGHNA and YSLEER. The ends were cut back, 0 bases at V and 7 bases at J, with 20 bases in the middle. The CDR3 is made up of 17 amino acids. CDR3 nucleotide sequence: TGCGCCAGCAGCCAAGATCTTCCGCGACTAGGTCCCTATACGCAGTATTTT. Protein: CASSQDLPRLGPYTQYF.

In its sample, this clonotype was seen a few times. The chain recombines TRBV4-1 with TRBJ1-1; 7 nucleotides match TRBD1. The CDR3 sequence is 15 residues long. Germline CDR1 and CDR2: MGHRA and YSYEKL. V lost 1 base to trimming and J lost 2 bases; unmatched junction nucleotides: 4. The CDR3: CASSQAQGVNTEAFF. The CDR3 nucleotides read TGCGCCAGCAGCCAAGCCCAGGGGGTCAACACTGAAGCTTTCTTT.

The J gene is TRBJ1-1, the V gene TRBV5-1, with 8 bases fitting TRBD1. Germline values: CDR1 SGHRS, CDR2 YFSETQ. J was trimmed by 4 bases and V by 0 bases; bases with no gene match: 20. The CDR3 loop spans 20 amino acids. The CDR3 spells CASSLARQGSSVSLPTEAFF. In nucleotides, the CDR3 is TGCGCCAGCAGCTTGGCTCGACAGGGGTCCTCGGTTTCGCTTCCCACTGAAGCTTTCTTT.